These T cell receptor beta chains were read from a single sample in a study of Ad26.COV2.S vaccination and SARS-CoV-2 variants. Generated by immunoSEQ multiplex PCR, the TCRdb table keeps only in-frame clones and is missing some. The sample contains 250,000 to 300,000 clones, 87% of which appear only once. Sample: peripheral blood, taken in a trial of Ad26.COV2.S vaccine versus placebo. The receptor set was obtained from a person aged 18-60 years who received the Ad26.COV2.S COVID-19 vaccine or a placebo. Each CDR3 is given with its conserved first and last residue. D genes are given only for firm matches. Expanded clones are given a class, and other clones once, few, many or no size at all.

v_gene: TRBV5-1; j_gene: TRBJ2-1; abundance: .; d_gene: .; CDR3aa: CASSLGGLGTGNEQFF; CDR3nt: TGCGCCAGCAGCTTGGGGGGCCTCGGAACTGGTAATGAGCAGTTCTTC
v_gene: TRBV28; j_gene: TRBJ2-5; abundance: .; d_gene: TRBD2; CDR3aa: CASSSGLLSSGRLETQYF; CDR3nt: TGTGCCAGCAGTTCGGGACTCCTATCTAGCGGGAGGCTAGAGACCCAGTACTTC
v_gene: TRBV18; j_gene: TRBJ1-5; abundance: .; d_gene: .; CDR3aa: CASSPSLARPQHF; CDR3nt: TGTGCCAGCTCACCTTCTTTGGCGCGGCCCCAGCATTTT
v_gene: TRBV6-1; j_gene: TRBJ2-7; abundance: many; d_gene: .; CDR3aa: CASSEGQEPFYEQYF; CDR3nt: TGTGCCAGCAGTGAAGGACAGGAGCCTTTCTACGAGCAGTACTTC
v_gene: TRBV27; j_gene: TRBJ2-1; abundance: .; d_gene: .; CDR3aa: CASSLWGEIGLEQFF; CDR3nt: TGTGCCAGCAGTTTATGGGGGGAAATCGGACTTGAGCAGTTCTTC
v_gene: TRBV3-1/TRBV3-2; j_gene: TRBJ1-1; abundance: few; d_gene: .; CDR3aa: CASSQTTEAFF; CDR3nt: TGTGCCAGCAGCCAGACTACTGAAGCTTTCTTT
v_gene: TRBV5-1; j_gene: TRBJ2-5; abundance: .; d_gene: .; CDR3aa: CASREPPGETQYF; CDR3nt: TGCGCCAGCAGGGAACCCCCTGGAGAGACCCAGTACTTC
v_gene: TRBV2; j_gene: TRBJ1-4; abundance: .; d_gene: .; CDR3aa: CASSDGGATNEKLFF; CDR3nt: TGTGCCAGCAGTGATGGGGGTGCAACTAATGAAAAACTGTTTTTT
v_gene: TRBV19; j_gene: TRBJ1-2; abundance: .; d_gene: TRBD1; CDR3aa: CASSMRDRGEGYTF; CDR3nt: TGTGCCAGTAGTATGAGGGACAGGGGAGAAGGCTACACCTTC
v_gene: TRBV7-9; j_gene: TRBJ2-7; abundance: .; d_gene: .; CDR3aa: CASSAQEASYEQYF; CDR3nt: TGTGCCAGCAGCGCCCAGGAGGCCTCCTACGAGCAGTACTTC
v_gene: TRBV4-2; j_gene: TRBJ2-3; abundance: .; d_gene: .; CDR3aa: CASSQDGQVGTDTQYF; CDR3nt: TGTGCCAGCAGCCAAGATGGGCAGGTCGGTACAGATACGCAGTATTTT
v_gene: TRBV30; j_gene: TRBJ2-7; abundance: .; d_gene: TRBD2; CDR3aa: CAWSGGGTYEQYF; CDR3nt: TGTGCCTGGAGTGGGGGAGGGACCTACGAGCAGTACTTC
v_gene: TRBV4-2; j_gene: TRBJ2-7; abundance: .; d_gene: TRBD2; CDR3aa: CASSSRTSGLYEQYF; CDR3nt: TGTGCCAGCAGCTCCCGGACTAGCGGACTTTACGAGCAGTACTTC
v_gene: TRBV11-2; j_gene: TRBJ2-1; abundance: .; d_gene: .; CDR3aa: CASSGSLVVAPREQFF; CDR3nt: TGTGCCAGCAGCGGATCCCTCGTGGTGGCACCGAGGGAGCAGTTCTTC
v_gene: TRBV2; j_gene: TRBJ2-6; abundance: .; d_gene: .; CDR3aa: CASSPRSGGANVLTF; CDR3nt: TGTGCCAGCAGTCCCCGGAGTGGTGGGGCCAACGTCCTGACTTTC
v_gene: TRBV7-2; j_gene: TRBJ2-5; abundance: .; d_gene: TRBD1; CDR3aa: CASSSQGARETQYF; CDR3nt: TGTGCCAGCAGCTCCCAGGGGGCGAGAGAGACCCAGTACTTC
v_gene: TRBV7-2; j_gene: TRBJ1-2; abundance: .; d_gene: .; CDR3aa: CASSLTGGTFGGYTF; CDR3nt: TGTGCCAGCTCTCTAACCGGAGGGACATTCGGCGGCTACACCTTC
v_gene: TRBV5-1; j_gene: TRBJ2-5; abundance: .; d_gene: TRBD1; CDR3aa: CASSPRSGTGQETQYF; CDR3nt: TGCGCCAGCAGCCCCCGGTCCGGGACAGGTCAAGAGACCCAGTACTTC
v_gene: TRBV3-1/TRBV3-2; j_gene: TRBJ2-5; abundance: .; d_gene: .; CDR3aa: CASSPREEAQETQYF; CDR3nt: TGTGCCAGCAGCCCAAGAGAGGAGGCACAAGAGACCCAGTACTTC
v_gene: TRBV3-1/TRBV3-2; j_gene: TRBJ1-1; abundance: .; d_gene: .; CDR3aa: CASSQEGAGAFF; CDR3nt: TGTGCCAGCAGCCAAGAGGGGGCAGGAGCTTTCTTT
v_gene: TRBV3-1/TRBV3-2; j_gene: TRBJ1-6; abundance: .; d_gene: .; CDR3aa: CASSQDPRSYNSPLHF; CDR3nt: TGTGCCAGCAGCCAAGACCCCAGGTCCTATAATTCACCCCTCCACTTT
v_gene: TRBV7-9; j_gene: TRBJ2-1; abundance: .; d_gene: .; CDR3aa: CASSRTGTQNEQFF; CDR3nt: TGTGCCAGCAGCCGAACCGGGACACAAAATGAGCAGTTCTTC
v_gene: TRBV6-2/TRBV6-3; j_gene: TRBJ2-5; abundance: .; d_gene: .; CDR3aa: CASSDLMGRSQETQYF; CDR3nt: TGTGCCAGCAGTGACCTGATGGGACGGTCTCAAGAGACCCAGTACTTC
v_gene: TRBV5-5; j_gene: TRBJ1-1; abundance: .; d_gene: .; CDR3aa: CASSLNTEAFF; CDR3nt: TGTGCCAGCAGCCTTAACACTGAAGCTTTCTTT
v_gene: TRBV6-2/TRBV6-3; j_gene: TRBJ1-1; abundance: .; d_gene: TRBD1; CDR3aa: CASSYGQATEAFF; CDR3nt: TGTGCCAGCAGTTACGGACAGGCCACTGAAGCTTTCTTT
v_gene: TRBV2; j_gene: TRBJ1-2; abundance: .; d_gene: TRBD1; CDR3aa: CASSETTGTGISSYTF; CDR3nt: TGTGCCAGCAGTGAAACCACCGGGACAGGGATTTCAAGCTACACCTTC
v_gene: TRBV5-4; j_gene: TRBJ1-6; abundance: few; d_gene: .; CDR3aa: CASSSPHTGSPLHF; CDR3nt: TGTGCCAGCAGCTCGCCACACACAGGTTCACCCCTCCACTTT
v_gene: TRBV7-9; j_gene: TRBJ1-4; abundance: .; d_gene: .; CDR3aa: CASSLWSGTGEKLFF; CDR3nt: TGTGCCAGCAGCTTATGGTCAGGGACGGGGGAAAAACTGTTTTTT
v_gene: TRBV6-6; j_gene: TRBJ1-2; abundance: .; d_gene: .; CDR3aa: CASSYERDYGYTF; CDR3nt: TGTGCCAGCAGTTACGAAAGGGACTATGGCTACACCTTC
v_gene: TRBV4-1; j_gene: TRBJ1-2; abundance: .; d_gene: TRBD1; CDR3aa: CASSQLRDRQRNYGYTF; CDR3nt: TGCGCCAGCAGCCAATTAAGGGACAGGCAGCGGAACTATGGCTACACCTTC
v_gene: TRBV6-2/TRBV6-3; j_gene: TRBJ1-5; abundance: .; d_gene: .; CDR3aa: CASSRLPGQGNQPQHF; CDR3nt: TGTGCCAGCAGCCGGCTACCGGGACAAGGCAATCAGCCCCAGCATTTT
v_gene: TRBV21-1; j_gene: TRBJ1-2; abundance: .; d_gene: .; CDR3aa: CASSKERGPPGYTF; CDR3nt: TGTGCCAGCAGCAAAGAGCGGGGGCCTCCGGGCTACACCTTC
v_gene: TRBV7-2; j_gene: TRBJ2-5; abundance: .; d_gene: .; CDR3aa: CASSLGSTGVQETQYF; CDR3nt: TGTGCCAGCAGCTTAGGGTCGACGGGGGTCCAAGAGACCCAGTACTTC
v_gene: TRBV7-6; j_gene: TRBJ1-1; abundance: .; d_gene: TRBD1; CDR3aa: CASSFSDRGSEAFF; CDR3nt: TGTGCCAGCAGCTTTTCGGACAGGGGATCTGAAGCTTTCTTT
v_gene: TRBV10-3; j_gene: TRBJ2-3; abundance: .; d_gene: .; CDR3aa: CAISGGSATSTDTQYF; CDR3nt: TGTGCCATCAGTGGCGGTAGCGCCACAAGCACAGATACGCAGTATTTT
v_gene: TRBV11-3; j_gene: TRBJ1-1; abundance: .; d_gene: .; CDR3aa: CASSSGQPNTEAFF; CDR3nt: TGTGCCAGCAGCTCCGGACAGCCGAACACTGAAGCTTTCTTT
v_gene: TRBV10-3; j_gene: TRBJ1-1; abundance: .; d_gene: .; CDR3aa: CAISESRGAIMNTEAFF; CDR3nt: TGTGCCATCAGTGAATCCAGGGGCGCTATTATGAACACTGAAGCTTTCTTT
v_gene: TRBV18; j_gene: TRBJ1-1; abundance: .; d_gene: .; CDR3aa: CASSPDLNTEAFF; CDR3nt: TGTGCCAGCTCACCCGACCTGAACACTGAAGCTTTCTTT
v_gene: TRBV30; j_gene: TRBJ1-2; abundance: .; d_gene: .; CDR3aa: CAWRGNSDGYTF; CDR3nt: TGTGCCTGGAGGGGGAATTCGGACGGCTACACCTTC
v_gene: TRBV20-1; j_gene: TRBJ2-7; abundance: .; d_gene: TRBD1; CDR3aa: CSASRQGSPEQYF; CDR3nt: TGCAGTGCTAGTCGACAGGGGTCCCCCGAGCAGTACTTC
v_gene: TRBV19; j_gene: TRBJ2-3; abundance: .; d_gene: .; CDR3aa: CASSIVWRGSTDTQYF; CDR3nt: TGTGCCAGTAGTATAGTATGGAGGGGTAGCACAGATACGCAGTATTTT
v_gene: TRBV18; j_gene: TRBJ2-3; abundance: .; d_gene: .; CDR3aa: CASSRGGASTDTQYF; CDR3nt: TGTGCCAGCTCACGTGGGGGGGCTAGCACAGATACGCAGTATTTT
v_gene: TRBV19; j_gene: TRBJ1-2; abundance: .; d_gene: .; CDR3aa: CASSRDPPMSGYTF; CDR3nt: TGTGCCAGTAGTCGGGACCCACCTATGAGTGGCTACACCTTC
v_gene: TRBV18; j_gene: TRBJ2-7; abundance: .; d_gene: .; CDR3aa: CASSPDGQSNEQYF; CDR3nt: TGTGCCAGCTCCCCAGACGGACAGTCGAACGAGCAGTACTTC
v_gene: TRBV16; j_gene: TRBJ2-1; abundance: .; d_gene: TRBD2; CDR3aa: CASSQYSASGSNEQFF; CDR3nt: TGTGCCAGCAGCCAATATTCGGCTAGCGGGAGTAATGAGCAGTTCTTC
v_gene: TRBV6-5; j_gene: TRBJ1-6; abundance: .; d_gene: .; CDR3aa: CASRVGLYNSPLHF; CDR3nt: TGTGCCAGCAGGGTAGGGCTTTATAATTCACCCCTCCACTTT
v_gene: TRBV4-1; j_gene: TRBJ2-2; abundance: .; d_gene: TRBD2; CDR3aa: CASRETSGYTGELFF; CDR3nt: TGCGCCAGCAGAGAGACTAGCGGTTACACCGGGGAGCTGTTTTTT
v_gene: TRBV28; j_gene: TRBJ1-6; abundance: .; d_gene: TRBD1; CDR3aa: CASSQQGKDSPLHF; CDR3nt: TGTGCCAGCAGCCAACAGGGGAAGGATTCACCCCTCCACTTT
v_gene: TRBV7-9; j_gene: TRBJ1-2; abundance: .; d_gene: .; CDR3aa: CASSFPGTNYGYTF; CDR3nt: TGTGCCAGCAGCTTTCCCGGGACCAACTATGGCTACACCTTC
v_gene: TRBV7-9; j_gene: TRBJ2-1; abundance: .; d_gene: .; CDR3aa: CASSSLDASYNEQFF; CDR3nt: TGTGCCAGCAGCTCCCTGGACGCCTCCTACAATGAGCAGTTCTTC
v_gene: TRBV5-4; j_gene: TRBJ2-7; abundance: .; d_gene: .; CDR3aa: CASSRTGTSYEQYF; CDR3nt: TGTGCCAGCAGCCGTACGGGGACCTCCTACGAGCAGTACTTC
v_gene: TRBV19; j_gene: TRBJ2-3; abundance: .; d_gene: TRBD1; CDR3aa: CASSIDSIGQGLTDTQYF; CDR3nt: TGTGCCAGTAGTATAGATTCCATAGGACAGGGCCTCACAGATACGCAGTATTTT
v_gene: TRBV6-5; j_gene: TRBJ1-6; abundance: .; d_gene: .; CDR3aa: CASSYSSRVQSPLHF; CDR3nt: TGTGCCAGCAGTTACTCGAGCAGGGTACAATCACCCCTCCACTTT
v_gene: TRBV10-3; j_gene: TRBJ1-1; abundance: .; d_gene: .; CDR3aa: CAISESMFGGTEAFF; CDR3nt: TGTGCCATCAGTGAGTCGATGTTCGGGGGCACTGAAGCTTTCTTT
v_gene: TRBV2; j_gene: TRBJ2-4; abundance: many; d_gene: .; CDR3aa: CASSAGGVAIQYF; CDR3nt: TGTGCCAGCAGTGCCGGAGGGGTGGCCATTCAGTACTTC
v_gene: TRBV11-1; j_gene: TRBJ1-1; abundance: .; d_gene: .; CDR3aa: CASSLQWVTEAFF; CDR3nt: TGTGCCAGCAGCTTACAGTGGGTCACTGAAGCTTTCTTT
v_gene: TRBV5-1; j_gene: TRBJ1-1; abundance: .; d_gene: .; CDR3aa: CASSLGLEPNEAFF; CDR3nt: TGCGCCAGCAGCTTGGGTCTCGAGCCTAATGAAGCTTTCTTT
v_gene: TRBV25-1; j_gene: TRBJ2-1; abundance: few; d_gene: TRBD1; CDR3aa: CASSASGQGKNEQFF; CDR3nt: TGTGCCAGCAGTGCCTCTGGACAGGGGAAAAATGAGCAGTTCTTC